This is a list of T cell receptor beta chains from one sample in a study of CD39 and CD103 CD8 tumor-infiltrating T cells. TCRdb keeps only in-frame clones here, not all; method: immunoSEQ multiplex PCR. The sample consists of 3,000 to 4,000 clones, roughly 63% of them appearing once. Sequencing was carried out using CD39- CD103- CD8+ T cells sorted from the tumor. All receptors derive from a human donor with head and neck squamous cell carcinoma. CDR3s include the opening cysteine and the closing phenylalanine or tryptophan. Fields, in order: J gene, D gene, V gene, clone size, CDR3 DNA, CDR3 protein. A D gene is named only where the DNA matches it firmly. A clone size is listed for some rows: how often the clone was seen (once, few, many), or a class if it is expanded.

>TRBJ2-7|.|TRBV5-4|.
TGTGCCAGCAGCTTATTTGAGCAGTCCTACGAGCAGTACTTC
CASSLFEQSYEQYF
>TRBJ1-5|.|TRBV9|.
TGTGCCAGCAGCGTAGGAGACGTCAATCAGCCCCAGCATTTT
CASSVGDVNQPQHF
>TRBJ1-6|TRBD1|TRBV5-6|.
TGTGCCAGCAGCAGGACAGGGCGAAATTCACCCCTCCACTTT
CASSRTGRNSPLHF
>TRBJ1-6|.|TRBV4-3|few
TGCGCCAGCAGCCAAGATCAGGGCCACTTTAATTCACCCCTCCACTTT
CASSQDQGHFNSPLHF
>TRBJ1-5|TRBD1|TRBV7-6|few
TGTGCCAGCAGCCAGGACAGGGGAGGGGGTCAGCCCCAGCATTTT
CASSQDRGGGQPQHF
>TRBJ2-2|TRBD2|TRBV19|large
TGTGCCAGTAGTATAAGCGGGGGATCGTCCGGGGAGCTGTTTTTT
CASSISGGSSGELFF
>TRBJ2-1|TRBD2|TRBV6-6|few
TGTGCCAGCAGGGGACTAGCGGATAATGAGCAGTTCTTC
CASRGLADNEQFF
>TRBJ2-2|TRBD1|TRBV9|.
TGTGCCAGCATGGGATCCGGGACAGGCACCGGGGAGCTGTTTTTT
CASMGSGTGTGELFF
>TRBJ2-1|.|TRBV4-1|.
TGCGCCAGCAGCCAAGATTCGGCAGGAAGGACCGAGCAGTTCTTC
CASSQDSAGRTEQFF
>TRBJ1-2|TRBD1|TRBV5-1|.
TGCGCCAGCAGCTTGGGGACAGGTGGAGGAGGCTACACCTTC
CASSLGTGGGGYTF
>TRBJ1-1|.|TRBV4-3|.
TGCGCCAGCAGCCAAGTGGGGGGCCCCACTGAAGCTTTCTTT
CASSQVGGPTEAFF
>TRBJ1-4|TRBD1|TRBV7-9|.
TGTGCCAGCAGGGGGACAGGGGATGAAAAACTGTTTTTT
CASRGTGDEKLFF
>TRBJ1-4|.|TRBV5-6|few
TGTGCCAGCAGCTCGACAGGTTGGGAAAAACTGTTTTTT
CASSSTGWEKLFF
>TRBJ1-3|TRBD1|TRBV7-2|.
TGTGCCAGCAGCTCCTCCGGGACAGGGGCCTCTGGAAACACCATATATTTT
CASSSSGTGASGNTIYF
>TRBJ1-1|.|TRBV11-3|few
TGTGCCAGCAGCTTGAGTATGTACACTGAAGCTTTCTTT
CASSLSMYTEAFF